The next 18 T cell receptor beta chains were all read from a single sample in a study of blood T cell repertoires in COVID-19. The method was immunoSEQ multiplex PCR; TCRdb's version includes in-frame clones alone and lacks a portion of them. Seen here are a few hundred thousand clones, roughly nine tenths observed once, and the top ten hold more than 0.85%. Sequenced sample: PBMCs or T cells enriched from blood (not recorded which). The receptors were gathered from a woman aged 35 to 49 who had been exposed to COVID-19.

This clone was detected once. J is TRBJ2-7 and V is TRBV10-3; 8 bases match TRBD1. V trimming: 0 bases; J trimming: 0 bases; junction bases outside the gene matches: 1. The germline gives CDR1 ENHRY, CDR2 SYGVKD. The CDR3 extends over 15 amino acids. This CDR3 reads CAISESTGGSYEQYF. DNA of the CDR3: TGTGCCATCAGTGAGTCTACAGGGGGCTCCTACGAGCAGTACTTC.

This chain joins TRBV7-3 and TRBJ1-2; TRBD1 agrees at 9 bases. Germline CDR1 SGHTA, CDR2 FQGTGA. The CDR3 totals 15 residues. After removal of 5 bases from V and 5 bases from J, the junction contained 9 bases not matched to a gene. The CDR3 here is CASSLGQGSRYGYTF. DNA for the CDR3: TGTGCCAGCAGCCTTGGACAGGGGAGTCGGTATGGCTACACCTTC. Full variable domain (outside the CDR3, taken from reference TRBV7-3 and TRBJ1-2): GAGVSQTPSNKVTEKGKYVELRCDPISGHTALYWYRQSLGQGPEFLIYFQGTGAADDSGLPNDRFFAVRPEGSVSTLKIQRTERGDSAVYLCASSLGQGSRYGYTFGSGTRLTVV.

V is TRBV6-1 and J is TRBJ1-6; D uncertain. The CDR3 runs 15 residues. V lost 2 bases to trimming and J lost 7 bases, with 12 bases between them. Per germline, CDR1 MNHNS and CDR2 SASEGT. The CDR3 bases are TGTGCCAGCAGTGAAAACGGACTGTCAAATTCACCCCTCCACTTT. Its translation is CASSENGLSNSPLHF.

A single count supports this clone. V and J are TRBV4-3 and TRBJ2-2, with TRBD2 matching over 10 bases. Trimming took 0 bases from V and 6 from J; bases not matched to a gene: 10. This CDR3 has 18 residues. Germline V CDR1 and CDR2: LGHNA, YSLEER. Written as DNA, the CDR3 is TGCGCCAGCAGCCAAGATTCAGGTAGCGGGAGGTGGCCCGGGGAGCTGTTTTTT. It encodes CASSQDSGSGRWPGELFF.

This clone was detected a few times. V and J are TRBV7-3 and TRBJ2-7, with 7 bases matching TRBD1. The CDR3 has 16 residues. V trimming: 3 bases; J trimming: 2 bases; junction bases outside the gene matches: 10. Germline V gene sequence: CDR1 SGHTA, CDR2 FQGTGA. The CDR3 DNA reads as TGTGCCAGCAGCTTCTCACGCCCCGGGACAGCCTACGAGCAGTACTTC. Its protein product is CASSFSRPGTAYEQYF. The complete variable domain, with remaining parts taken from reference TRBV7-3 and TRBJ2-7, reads GAGVSQTPSNKVTEKGKYVELRCDPISGHTALYWYRQSLGQGPEFLIYFQGTGAADDSGLPNDRFFAVRPEGSVSTLKIQRTERGDSAVYLCASSFSRPGTAYEQYFGPGTRLTVT.

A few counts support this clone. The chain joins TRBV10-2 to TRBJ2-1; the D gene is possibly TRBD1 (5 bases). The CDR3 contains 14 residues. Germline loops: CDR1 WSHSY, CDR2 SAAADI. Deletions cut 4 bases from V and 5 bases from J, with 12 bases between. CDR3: CASSGRAPNNEQFF. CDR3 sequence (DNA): TGCGCCAGCAGTGGCAGGGCCCCTAACAATGAGCAGTTCTTC.

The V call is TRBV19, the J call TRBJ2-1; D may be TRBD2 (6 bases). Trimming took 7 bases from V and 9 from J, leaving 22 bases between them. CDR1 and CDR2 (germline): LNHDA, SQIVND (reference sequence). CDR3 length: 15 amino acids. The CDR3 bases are TGTGCCAGTACCCTACTTCCGGGAGCGGGCGGTGAGCAGTTCTTC. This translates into CASTLLPGAGGEQFF.

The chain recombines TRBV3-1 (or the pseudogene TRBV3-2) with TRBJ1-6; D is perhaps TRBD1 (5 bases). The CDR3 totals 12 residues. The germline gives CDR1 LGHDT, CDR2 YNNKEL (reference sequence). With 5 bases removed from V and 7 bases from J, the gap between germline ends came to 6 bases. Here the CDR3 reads CASSRQNSPLHF. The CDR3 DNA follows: TGTGCCAGCAGCAGACAGAATTCACCCCTCCACTTT.

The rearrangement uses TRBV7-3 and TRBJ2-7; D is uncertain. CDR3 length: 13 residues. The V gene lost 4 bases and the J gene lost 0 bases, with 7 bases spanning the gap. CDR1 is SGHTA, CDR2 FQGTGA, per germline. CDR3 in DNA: TGTGCCAGCAGCTCCCCTAGCTCCTACGAGCAGTACTTC. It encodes CASSSPSSYEQYF.

CDR3 protein: CASSHSGGPADTQYF. In DNA, the CDR3 is TGTGCCAGCTCCCATAGCGGGGGACCGGCAGATACGCAGTATTTT. V gene TRBV18 combines with J gene TRBJ2-3; TRBD2 matches at 9 bases. This CDR3 region has 15 residues. Germline V CDR1 and CDR2: KGHSH, LQKENI. Unmatched junction bases numbered 8, after V lost 6 bases and J lost 4 bases. Full variable domain (outside the CDR3, taken from reference TRBV18 and TRBJ2-3): NAGVMQNPRHLVRRRGQEARLRCSPMKGHSHVYWYRQLPEEGLKFMVYLQKENIIDESGMPKERFSAEFPKEGPSILRIQQVVRGDSAAYFCASSHSGGPADTQYFGPGTRLTVL.

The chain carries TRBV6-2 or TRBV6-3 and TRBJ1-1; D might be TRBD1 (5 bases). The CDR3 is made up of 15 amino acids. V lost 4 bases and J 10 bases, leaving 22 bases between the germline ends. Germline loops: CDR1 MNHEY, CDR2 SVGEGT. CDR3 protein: CASSSTGTNLKGAFF. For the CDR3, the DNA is TGTGCCAGCAGTTCTACCGGGACTAATCTAAAGGGAGCTTTCTTT.

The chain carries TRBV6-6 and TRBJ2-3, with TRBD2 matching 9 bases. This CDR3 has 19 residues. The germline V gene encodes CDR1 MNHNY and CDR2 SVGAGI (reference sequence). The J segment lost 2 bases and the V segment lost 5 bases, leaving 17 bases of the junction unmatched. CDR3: CASSPRFSSGTTLTDTQYF. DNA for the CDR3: TGTGCCAGCAGTCCCAGATTCTCTAGCGGGACTACCCTCACAGATACGCAGTATTTT.

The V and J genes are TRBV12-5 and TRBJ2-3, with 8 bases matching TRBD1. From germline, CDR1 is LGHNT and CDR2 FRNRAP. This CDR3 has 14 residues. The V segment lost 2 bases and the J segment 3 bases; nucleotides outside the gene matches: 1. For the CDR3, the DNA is TGTGCTAGTGGTTTGACAGGGGGTACAGATACGCAGTATTTT. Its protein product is CASGLTGGTDTQYF.

CDR3: CASSVVTSGRTPGEQYF. In nucleotides, the CDR3 is TGTGCCAGCAGCGTCGTTACTAGCGGGCGGACTCCTGGCGAGCAGTACTTC. The chain joins TRBV5-6 to TRBJ2-7; the match to TRBD2 covers 9 bases. Germline CDR1 is SGHDT and CDR2 is YYEEEE. This CDR3 contains 17 residues. V dropped 4 bases and J dropped 6; count of bases not matched to a gene: 17.

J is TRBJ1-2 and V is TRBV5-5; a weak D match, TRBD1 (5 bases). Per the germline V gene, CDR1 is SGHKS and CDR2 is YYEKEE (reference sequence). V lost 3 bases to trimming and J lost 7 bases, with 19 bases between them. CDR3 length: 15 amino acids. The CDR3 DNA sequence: TGTGCCAGCAGCTCCAATCCCGGCAGGGAGGTTGGCTACACCTTC. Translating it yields CASSSNPGREVGYTF. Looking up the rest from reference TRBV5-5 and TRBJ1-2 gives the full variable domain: DAGVTQSPTHLIKTRGQQVTLRCSPISGHKSVSWYQQVLGQGPQFIFQYYEKEERGRGNFPDRFSARQFPNYSSELNVNALLLGDSALYLCASSSNPGREVGYTFGSGTRLTVV.

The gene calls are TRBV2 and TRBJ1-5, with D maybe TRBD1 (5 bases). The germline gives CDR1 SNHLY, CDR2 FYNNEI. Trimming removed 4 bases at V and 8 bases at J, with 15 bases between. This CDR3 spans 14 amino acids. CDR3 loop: CASSALGPPEPQHF. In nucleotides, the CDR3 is TGTGCCAGCAGTGCATTGGGGCCCCCTGAGCCCCAGCATTTT. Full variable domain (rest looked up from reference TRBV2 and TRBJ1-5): EPEVTQTPSHQVTQMGQEVILRCVPISNHLYFYWYRQILGQKVEFLVSFYNNEISEKSEIFDDQFSVERPDGSNFTLKIRSTKLEDSAMYFCASSALGPPEPQHFGDGTRLSIL.

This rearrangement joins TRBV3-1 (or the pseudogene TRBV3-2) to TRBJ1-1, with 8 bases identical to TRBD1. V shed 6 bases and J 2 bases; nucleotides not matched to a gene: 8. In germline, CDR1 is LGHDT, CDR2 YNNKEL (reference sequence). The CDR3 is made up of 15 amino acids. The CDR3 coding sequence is TGTGCCAGCAGGGAAAGACAGGGGAGTAACACTGAAGCTTTCTTT. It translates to CASRERQGSNTEAFF.

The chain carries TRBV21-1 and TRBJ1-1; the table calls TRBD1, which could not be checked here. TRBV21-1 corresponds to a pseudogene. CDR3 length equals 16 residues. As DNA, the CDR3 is TGTGCCAGCAGCAGAACAGGGGTAGGGGCAAACACTGAAGCTTTCTTT. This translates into CASSRTGVGANTEAFF.